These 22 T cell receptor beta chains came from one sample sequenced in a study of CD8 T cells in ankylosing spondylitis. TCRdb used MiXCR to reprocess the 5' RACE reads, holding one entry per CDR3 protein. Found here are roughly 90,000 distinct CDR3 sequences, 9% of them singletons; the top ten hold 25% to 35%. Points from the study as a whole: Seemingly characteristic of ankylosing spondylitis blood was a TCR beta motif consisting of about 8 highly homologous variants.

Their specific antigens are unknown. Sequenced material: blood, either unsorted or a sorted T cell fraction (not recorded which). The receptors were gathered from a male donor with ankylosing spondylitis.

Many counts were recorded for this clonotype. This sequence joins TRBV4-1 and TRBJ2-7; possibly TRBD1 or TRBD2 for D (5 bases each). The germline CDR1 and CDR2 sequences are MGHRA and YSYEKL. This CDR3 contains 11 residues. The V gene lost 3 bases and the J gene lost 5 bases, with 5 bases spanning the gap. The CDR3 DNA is TGCGCCAGCAGCCAGGGGGACGAGCAGTACTTC. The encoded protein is CASSQGDEQYF.

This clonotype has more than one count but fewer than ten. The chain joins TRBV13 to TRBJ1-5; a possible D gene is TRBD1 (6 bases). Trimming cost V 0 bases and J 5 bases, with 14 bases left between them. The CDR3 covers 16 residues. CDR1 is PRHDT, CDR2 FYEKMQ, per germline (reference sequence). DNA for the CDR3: TGTGCCAGCAGCTTAGGCAGGGGACAATCGGATCAGCCCCAGCATTTT. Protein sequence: CASSLGRGQSDQPQHF.

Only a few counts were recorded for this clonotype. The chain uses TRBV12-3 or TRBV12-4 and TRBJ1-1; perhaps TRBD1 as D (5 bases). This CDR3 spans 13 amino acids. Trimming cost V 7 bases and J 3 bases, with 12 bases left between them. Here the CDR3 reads CASNAWGDTEAFF. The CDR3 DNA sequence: TGTGCCAGCAACGCCTGGGGGGACACTGAAGCTTTCTTT.

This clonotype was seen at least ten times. CDR3 region: CASSPTPLGQFF. CDR3 sequence (DNA): TGTGCCAGCAGTCCGACTCCCCTGGGGCAGTTCTTC. This chain links TRBV27 with TRBJ2-1, with no clear D. Germline-derived CDR1 and CDR2 are MNHEY and SMNVEV (reference sequence). V shed 5 bases and J shed 12 bases, with 14 bases lying between them. This CDR3 contains 12 residues.

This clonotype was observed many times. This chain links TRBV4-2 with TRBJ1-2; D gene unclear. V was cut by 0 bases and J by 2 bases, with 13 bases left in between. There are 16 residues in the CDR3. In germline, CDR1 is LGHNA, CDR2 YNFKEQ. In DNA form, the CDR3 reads TGTGCCAGCAGCCAAGAAGGGTGGGAACTGAACTATGGCTACACCTTC. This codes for CASSQEGWELNYGYTF.

The CDR3, as DNA: TGCGCCAGCAGCCAGGGGACAGGGGTAACTGAAGCTTTCTTT. It specifies CASSQGTGVTEAFF. The chain employs TRBV4-1 and TRBJ1-1; 10 bases line up with TRBD1. The V gene's germline CDR1 is MGHRA and CDR2 YSYEKL. This CDR3 is 14 amino acids long. The junction had 3 bases not matched to a gene; V was cut back by 3 bases and J by 5 bases.

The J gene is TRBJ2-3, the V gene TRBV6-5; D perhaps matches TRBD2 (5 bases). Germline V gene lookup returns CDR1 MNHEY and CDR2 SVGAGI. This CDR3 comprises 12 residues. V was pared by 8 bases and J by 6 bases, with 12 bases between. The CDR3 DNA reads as TGTGCCAGCGGACTTACCGCGGATACGCAGTATTTT. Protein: CASGLTADTQYF.

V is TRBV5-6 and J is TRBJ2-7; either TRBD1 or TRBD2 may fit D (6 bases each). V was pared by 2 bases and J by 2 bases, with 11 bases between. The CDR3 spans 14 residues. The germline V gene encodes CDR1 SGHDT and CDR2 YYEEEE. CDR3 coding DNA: TGTGCCAGCAGCTTCGGAGGGGGTCCCTACGAGCAGTACTTC. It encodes CASSFGGGPYEQYF.

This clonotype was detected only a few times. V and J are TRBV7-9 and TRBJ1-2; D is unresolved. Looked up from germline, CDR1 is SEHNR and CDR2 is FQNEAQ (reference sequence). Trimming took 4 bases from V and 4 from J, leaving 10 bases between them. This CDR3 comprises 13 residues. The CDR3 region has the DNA TGTGCCAGCAGCTCCGCCATTCTCTATGGCTACACCTTC. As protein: CASSSAILYGYTF. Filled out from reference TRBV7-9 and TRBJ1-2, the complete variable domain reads DTGVSQNPRHKITKRGQNVTFRCDPISEHNRLYWYRQTLGQGPEFLTYFQNEAQLEKSRLLSDRFSAERPKGSFSTLEIQRTEQGDSAMYLCASSSAILYGYTFGSGTRLTVV.

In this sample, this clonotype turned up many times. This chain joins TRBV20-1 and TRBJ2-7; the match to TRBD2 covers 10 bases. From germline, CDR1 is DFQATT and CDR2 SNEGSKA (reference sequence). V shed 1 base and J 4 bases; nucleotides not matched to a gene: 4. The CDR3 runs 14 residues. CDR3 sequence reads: CSARGLAGDYEQYV. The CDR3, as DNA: TGCAGTGCTAGAGGGCTAGCGGGAGATTACGAGCAGTACGTC.

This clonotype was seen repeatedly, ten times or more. In nucleotides, the CDR3 is TGTGCCAGCAGTTCACGGGAGAGCTCTGGGGCCAACGTCCTGACTTTC. Its translation: CASSSRESSGANVLTF. The chain couples TRBV27 to TRBJ2-6; perhaps TRBD2 as D (6 bases). The germline CDR1 and CDR2 sequences are MNHEY and SMNVEV (reference sequence). Trimming removed 4 bases at V and 0 bases at J, with 10 bases between. The CDR3 totals 16 residues.

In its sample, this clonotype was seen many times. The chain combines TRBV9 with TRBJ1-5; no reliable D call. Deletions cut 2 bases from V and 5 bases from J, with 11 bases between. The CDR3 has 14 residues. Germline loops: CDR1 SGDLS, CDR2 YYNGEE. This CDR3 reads CASSVGQSDQPQHF. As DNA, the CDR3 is TGTGCCAGCAGCGTCGGTCAGTCAGATCAGCCCCAGCATTTT.

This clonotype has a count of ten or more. The CDR3 region is CASSEHTGGYSYNEQFF. The DNA of the CDR3 is TGTGCCAGCAGTGAACACACGGGGGGGTACTCTTACAATGAGCAGTTCTTC. The chain links TRBV2 to TRBJ2-1; 8 nucleotides match TRBD2. Germline assignment: CDR1 SNHLY and CDR2 FYNNEI. CDR3 size: 17 residues. Trimming cost V 2 bases and J 4 bases; bases outside gene matches: 10.

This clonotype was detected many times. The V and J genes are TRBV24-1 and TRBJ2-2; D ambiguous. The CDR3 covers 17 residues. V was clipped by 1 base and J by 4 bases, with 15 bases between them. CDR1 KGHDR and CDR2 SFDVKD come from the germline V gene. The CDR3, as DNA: TGTGCCACCAGTGATTTCCGGCGGAGCCGCGGCACCGGGGAGCTGTTTTTT. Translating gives CATSDFRRSRGTGELFF.

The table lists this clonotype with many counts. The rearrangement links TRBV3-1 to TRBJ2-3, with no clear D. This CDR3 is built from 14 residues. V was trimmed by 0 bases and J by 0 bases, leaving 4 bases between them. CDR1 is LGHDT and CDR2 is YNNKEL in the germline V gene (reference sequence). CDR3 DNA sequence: TGTGCCAGCAGCCAAGACGGCAGCACAGATACGCAGTATTTT. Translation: CASSQDGSTDTQYF.

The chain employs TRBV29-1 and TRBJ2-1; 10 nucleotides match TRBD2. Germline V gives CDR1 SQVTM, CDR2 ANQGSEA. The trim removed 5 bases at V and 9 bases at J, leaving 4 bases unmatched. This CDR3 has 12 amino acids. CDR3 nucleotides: TGCAGCGTTACTAGCGGGATAGTTGAGCAGTTCTTC. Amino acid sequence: CSVTSGIVEQFF.

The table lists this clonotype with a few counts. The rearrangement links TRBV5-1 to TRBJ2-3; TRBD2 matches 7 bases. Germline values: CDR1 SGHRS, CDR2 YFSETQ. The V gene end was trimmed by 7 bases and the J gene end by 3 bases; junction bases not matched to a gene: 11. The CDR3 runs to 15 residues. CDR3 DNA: TGCGCCAGCCGGAAACGGGACGGGGGGACAGATACGCAGTATTTT. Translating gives CASRKRDGGTDTQYF.

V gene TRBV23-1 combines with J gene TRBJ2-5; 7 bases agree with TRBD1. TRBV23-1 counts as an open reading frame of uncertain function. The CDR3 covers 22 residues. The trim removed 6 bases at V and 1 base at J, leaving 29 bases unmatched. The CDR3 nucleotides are TGCGCCAGCAGGCAACTTATCTTCCCCGCTCCCCGGGACAGCAACCTCCAAGAGACCCAGTACTTC. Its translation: CASRQLIFPAPRDSNLQETQYF.

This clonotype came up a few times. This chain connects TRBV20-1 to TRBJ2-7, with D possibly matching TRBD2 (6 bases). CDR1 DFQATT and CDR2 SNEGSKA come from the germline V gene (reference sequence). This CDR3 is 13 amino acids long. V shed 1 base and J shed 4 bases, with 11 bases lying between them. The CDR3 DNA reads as TGCAGTGCTAGAGTGGGGGGTTTTTACGAGCAGTACTTC. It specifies CSARVGGFYEQYF.

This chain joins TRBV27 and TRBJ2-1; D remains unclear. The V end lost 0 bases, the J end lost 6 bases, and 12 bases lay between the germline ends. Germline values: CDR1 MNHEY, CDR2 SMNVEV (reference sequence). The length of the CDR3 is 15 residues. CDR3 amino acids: CASSLSRVPLNEQFF. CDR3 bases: TGTGCCAGCAGTTTATCTCGGGTGCCCCTCAATGAGCAGTTCTTC.

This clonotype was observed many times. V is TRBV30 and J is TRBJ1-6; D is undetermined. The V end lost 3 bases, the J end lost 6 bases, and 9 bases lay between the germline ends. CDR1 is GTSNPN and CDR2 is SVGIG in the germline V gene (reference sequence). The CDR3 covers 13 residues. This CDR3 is CAWSSQANSPLHF. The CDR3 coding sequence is TGTGCCTGGAGCTCCCAAGCTAATTCACCCCTCCACTTT.

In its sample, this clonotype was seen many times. As DNA, the CDR3 is TGTGCTAGTGGTTCCGGGGGGTACGGAGATACGCAGTATTTT. Translated: CASGSGGYGDTQYF. This chain uses TRBV12-5 with TRBJ2-3, with TRBD2 matching over 7 bases. Germline CDR1 LGHNT, CDR2 FRNRAP. The CDR3 extends over 14 amino acids. V lost 4 bases, J lost 5 bases, and 6 bases stayed unmatched.